This TCR beta chain was obtained from a study of blood T cell repertoires in COVID-19. Study overall: Sites across the United States, Italy and Spain contributed samples from acute and convalescent COVID-19. PBMCs, B-cell-depleted T cells, or T cells provided the cDNA or gDNA that made up the material.

With 3 bases clipped from V and 7 bases from J, the junction kept 6 bases outside the gene matches. Germline V CDR1 and CDR2: MGHRA, YSYEKL. This CDR3 region has 16 residues. In the authors' workflow: Reference gene primer amplification in the assay estimated nucleated cell counts. Method: immunoSEQ multiplex PCR; TCRdb's copy keeps in-frame clones and lacks some. V, J and clone size are those of that table, while D and trimming were read from the DNA. The sample gives 350,000 to 450,000 clones, about 89% of which show up once; 1.2% is in the top ten. The sequence was obtained from a man aged 35-49 years with acute or convalescent COVID-19. V is TRBV4-1 and J is TRBJ1-6; TRBD1 matches 10 bases. Sequenced input: peripheral blood. The CDR3 nucleotides are TGCGCCAGCAGCCAGTGGGACAGGGGATCCAATTCACCCCTCCACTTT. This translates into CASSQWDRGSNSPLHF.